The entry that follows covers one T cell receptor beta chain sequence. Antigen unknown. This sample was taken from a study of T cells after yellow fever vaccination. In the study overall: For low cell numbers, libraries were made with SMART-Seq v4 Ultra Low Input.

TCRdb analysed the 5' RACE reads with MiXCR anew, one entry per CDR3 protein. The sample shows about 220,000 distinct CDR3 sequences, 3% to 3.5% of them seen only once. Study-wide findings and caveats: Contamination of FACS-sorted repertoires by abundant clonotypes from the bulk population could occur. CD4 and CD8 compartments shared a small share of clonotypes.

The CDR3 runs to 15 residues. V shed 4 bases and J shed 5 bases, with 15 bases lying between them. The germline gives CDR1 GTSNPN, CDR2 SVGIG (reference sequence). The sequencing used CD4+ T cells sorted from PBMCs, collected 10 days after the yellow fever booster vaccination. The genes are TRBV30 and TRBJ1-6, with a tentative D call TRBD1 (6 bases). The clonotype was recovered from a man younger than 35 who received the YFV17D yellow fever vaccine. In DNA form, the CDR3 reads TGTGCCTGGAATCGCCGGGGGACAAATAATTCACCCCTCCACTTT. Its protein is CAWNRRGTNNSPLHF.